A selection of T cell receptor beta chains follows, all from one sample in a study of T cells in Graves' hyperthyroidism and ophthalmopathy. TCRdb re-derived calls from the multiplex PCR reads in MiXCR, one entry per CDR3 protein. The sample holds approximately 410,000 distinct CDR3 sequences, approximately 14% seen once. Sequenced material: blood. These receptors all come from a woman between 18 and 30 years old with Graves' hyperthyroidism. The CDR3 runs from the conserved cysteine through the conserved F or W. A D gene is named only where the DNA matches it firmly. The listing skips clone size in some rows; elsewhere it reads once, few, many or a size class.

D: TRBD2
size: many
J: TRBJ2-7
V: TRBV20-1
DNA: TGCAGTGCTAGAGCGAGCGGGAGGGCCAGGTACGAGCAGTACTTC
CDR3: CSARASGRARYEQYF

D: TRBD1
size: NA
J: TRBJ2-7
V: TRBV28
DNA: TGTGCCAGCACCCTCGACAGGGGCTACGAGCAGTACTTC
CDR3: CASTLDRGYEQYF

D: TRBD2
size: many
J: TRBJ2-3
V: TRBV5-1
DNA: TGCGCCAGCAGCTTAAGGACTAGCGGGAGGGCCGGGGCAGATACGCAGTATTTT
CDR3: CASSLRTSGRAGADTQYF

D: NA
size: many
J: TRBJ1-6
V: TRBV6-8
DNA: TGTGCCAGCAGTTATGGGTGGGGGACAAATTCACCCCTCCACTTT
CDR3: CASSYGWGTNSPLHF

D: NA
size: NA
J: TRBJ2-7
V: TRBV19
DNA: TGTGCCAGTAGTAGATTAGTGTCCGACTCCTACGAGCAGTACTTC
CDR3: CASSRLVSDSYEQYF

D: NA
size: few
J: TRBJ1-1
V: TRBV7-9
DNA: TGTGCCAGCAGCTTAGACGGGGGTCCCACTGAAGCTTTCTTT
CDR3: CASSLDGGPTEAFF

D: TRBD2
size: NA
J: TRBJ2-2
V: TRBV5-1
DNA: TGCGCCAGCGGCCAACCGGGACTAGCGGGAGCGGTCGGGGAGCTGTTTTTT
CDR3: CASGQPGLAGAVGELFF

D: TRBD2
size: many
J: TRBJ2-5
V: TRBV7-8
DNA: TGTGCCAGCAGCCTTCATCCAAGCGGGAGGGCCATGAAGACCCAGTACTTC
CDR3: CASSLHPSGRAMKTQYF

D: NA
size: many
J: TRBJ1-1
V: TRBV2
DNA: TGTGCCAGCAGACTGAGGGCCGGGGGCACTGAAGCTTTCTTT
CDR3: CASRLRAGGTEAFF

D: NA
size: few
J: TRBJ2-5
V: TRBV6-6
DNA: TGTGCCAGCAGTTACTCGTCGGAAGAGACCCAGTACTTC
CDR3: CASSYSSEETQYF

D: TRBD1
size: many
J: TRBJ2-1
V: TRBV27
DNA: TGTGCCAGCGGACAGGGTCGGAATGAGCAGTTCTTC
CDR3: CASGQGRNEQFF

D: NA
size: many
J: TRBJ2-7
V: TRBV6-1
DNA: TGTGCCAGCAGCAGAGTAGCGGAGCCCTACGAGCAGTACTTC
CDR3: CASSRVAEPYEQYF

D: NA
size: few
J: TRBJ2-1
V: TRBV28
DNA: TGTGCCAGTAGTTCGACAGGAGTTTTCAATGAGCAGTTCTTC
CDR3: CASSSTGVFNEQFF

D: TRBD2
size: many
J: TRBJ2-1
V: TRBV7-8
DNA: TGTGCCAGCAGCTTAGAACTAGCGGGGGGCGAACGGCAGTTCTTC
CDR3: CASSLELAGGERQFF

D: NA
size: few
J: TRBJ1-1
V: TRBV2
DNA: TGTGCCAGCAGTGAAGAAGAAGATAGGAGCACTGAAGCTTTCTTT
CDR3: CASSEEEDRSTEAFF

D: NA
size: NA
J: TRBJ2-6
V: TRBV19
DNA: TGTGCCAGTAGTCTCCGGGCAGCGAACTCTGGGGCCAACGTCCTGACTTTC
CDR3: CASSLRAANSGANVLTF

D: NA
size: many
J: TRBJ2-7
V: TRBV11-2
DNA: TGTGCCAGCAGCTTACGATATACGAGACACCCTTCCTACGAGCAGTACTTC
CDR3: CASSLRYTRHPSYEQYF

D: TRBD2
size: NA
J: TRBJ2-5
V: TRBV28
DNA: TGTGCCAGCGGCTTACTAGCGGGAGGGCGGACCCAGTACTTC
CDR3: CASGLLAGGRTQYF

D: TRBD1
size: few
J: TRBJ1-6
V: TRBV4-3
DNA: TGCGCCAGCAGCCAAGATCCCGGGACAGGGGGTTCACCCCTCCACTTT
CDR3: CASSQDPGTGGSPLHF

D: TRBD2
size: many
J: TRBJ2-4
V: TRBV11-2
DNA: TGTGCCAGCAGCACATACGTGGGGACTAGCGGGAGGGCCGGGGATTCTAACATTCAGTACTTC
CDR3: CASSTYVGTSGRAGDSNIQYF

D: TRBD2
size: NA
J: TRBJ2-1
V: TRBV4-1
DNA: TGCGCCAGCAGCTTGACTCGCGGGAGTCTCAATGAGCAGTTCTTC
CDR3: CASSLTRGSLNEQFF

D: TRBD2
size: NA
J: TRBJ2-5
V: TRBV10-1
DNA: TGCGCCAGCAGTGAAACTAGCGGGAGCAGCCAAGAGACCCAGTACTTC
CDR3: CASSETSGSSQETQYF

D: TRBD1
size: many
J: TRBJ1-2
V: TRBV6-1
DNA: TGTGCCAGCAGTCATGGACAGGCGGACTACACCTTC
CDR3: CASSHGQADYTF

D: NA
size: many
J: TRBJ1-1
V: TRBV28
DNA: TGTGCCAGCAGTTTATTAATGGGAATTGCAGCTTTCTTT
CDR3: CASSLLMGIAAFF

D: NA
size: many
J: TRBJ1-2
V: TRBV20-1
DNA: TGCAGTGCTGCCCCGGACACCTATGGCTACACCTTC
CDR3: CSAAPDTYGYTF